This T cell receptor (beta chain) was identified in a study of tumor and adjacent non-tumor tissue in lung cancer. The library came from three nested PCR rounds adapted from ARM-PCR protocols. From the multiplex PCR reads, TCRdb called clonotypes with MiXCR, one entry per CDR3 protein. The data contain about 100,000 distinct CDR3 sequences, roughly two thirds of them singletons. The V end was cut by 1 base, the J end by 1 base, with 8 bases between. The CDR3 is 16 amino acids. CDR1 and CDR2 from the germline V gene are SGHAT and FQNNGV. This clonotype appeared a few times. RNA was extracted from bulk tissue without any cell sorting. This non-tumor lung sample came from over 3 cm beyond the tumor edge.

The specimen sequenced was distant non-tumor lung tissue. The V gene is TRBV11-2, the J gene TRBJ1-6; D is uncertain. This clonotype was sampled from a man under 40 with non-small cell lung cancer. The CDR3 here is CASSLVRGSYNSPLHF. For the CDR3, the DNA is TGTGCCAGCAGCTTAGTGCGGGGTTCCTATAATTCACCCCTCCACTTT. The whole variable domain, remainder taken from reference TRBV11-2 and TRBJ1-6, is EAGVAQSPRYKIIEKRQSVAFWCNPISGHATLYWYQQILGQGPKLLIQFQNNGVVDDSQLPKDRFSAERLKGVDSTLKIQPAKLEDSAVYLCASSLVRGSYNSPLHFGNGTRLTVT.